These 29 T cell receptor beta chains share one sample of origin, sequenced in a study of blood T cell repertoires in COVID-19 (dated by TCRdb to 2018 to 2021). Receptor libraries were prepared by the immunoSEQ multiplex PCR assay. This is the immuneACCESS table as TCRdb keeps it, with only in-frame sequences that have V and J called. A part of the clones is gone; compared with another copy, unresolved V genes explain less than half, and the rest is unexplained. This sample is represented by some 180,000 clones; less than 85% of them were singletons. Roughly 13% of the sample comes from the top ten. Sequencing input: peripheral blood. These receptor sequences come from a man aged 50-59 years who had recovered from COVID-19.

This clone appeared many times. The gene calls are TRBV7-2 and TRBJ1-3, with D perhaps TRBD1 (5 bases). The CDR3 has 17 residues. V lost 5 bases to trimming and J lost 1 base, with 18 bases between them. Germline assignment: CDR1 SGHTA and CDR2 FQGNSA. DNA for the CDR3: TGTGCCAGCAGCCTTATAGGGGCGACGGTGTCTGGAAACACCATATATTTT. It translates to CASSLIGATVSGNTIYF.

The chain combines TRBV28 with TRBJ1-2; TRBD1 is a possible D gene (5 bases). The length of the CDR3 is 14 residues. Germline CDR1 MDHEN, CDR2 SYDVKM. The ends were cut back, 2 bases at V and 2 bases at J, with 9 bases in the middle. The CDR3: CASSLGRVNYGYTF. The CDR3 bases are TGTGCCAGCAGTTTAGGCAGGGTAAACTATGGCTACACCTTC.

This chain links TRBV5-4 with TRBJ2-1, with D tentatively TRBD2 (5 bases). The CDR3 has 14 residues. V dropped 0 bases and J dropped 2 bases, with 6 bases sitting between them. Germline CDR1 SGHNT, CDR2 YYREEE (reference sequence). CDR3 sequence (DNA): TGTGCCAGCAGCTTGGACGGGGCCTACAATGAGCAGTTCTTC. It specifies CASSLDGAYNEQFF. The full variable domain, in which reference TRBV5-4 and TRBJ2-1 provide the parts outside the CDR3, is ETGVTQSPTHLIKTRGQQVTLRCSSQSGHNTVSWYQQALGQGPQFIFQYYREEENGRGNFPPRFSGLQFPNYSSELNVNALELDDSALYLCASSLDGAYNEQFFGPGTRLTVL.

This rearrangement joins TRBV12-3 or TRBV12-4 to TRBJ2-7, with D possibly matching TRBD1 (5 bases). Trimming cost V 5 bases and J 1 base, with 9 bases left between them. The CDR3 loop spans 13 amino acids. The chain's CDR3 is CASSPRQSYEQYF. CDR3 bases: TGTGCCAGCAGTCCTCGACAGTCCTACGAGCAGTACTTC.

V and J are TRBV2 and TRBJ2-2; D remains unclear. The CDR3 spans 11 residues. The germline gives CDR1 SNHLY, CDR2 FYNNEI. V lost 2 bases to trimming and J lost 7 bases, with 2 bases between them. For the CDR3, the DNA is TGTGCCAGCAGTGAATACGGGGAGCTGTTTTTT. This sequence encodes CASSEYGELFF.

J is TRBJ2-1 and V is TRBV4-3, with D perhaps TRBD2 (6 bases). Trimming shortened V by 0 bases and J by 7 bases, and 16 bases separated the two germline ends. CDR3 size: 16 residues. Per germline, CDR1 LGHNA and CDR2 YSLEER. The CDR3 here is CASSQDLGVLANEQFF. CDR3 DNA sequence: TGCGCCAGCAGCCAAGATCTGGGGGTCCTAGCGAATGAGCAGTTCTTC.

The genes are TRBV7-6 and TRBJ1-4, with TRBD1 as a possible D gene (5 bases). CDR1 is SGHVS, CDR2 FNYEAQ, per germline. The CDR3 consists of 15 residues. V shed 0 bases and J shed 8 bases, with 13 bases lying between them. The CDR3 DNA is TGTGCCAGCAGCTTAGCAGGGGCGCTCAGAGAAAAACTGTTTTTT. It codes for CASSLAGALREKLFF.

This chain joins TRBV6-1 and TRBJ2-5; no reliable D call. CDR3 length: 14 residues. Looked up from germline, CDR1 is MNHNS and CDR2 is SASEGT. Trimming left V 3 bases short and J 7 bases short, with 15 bases between. The CDR3 reads CASSEQLGSGTQYF. The CDR3 nucleotides are TGTGCCAGCAGTGAGCAGCTCGGGTCGGGGACCCAGTACTTC.

The chain is built from TRBV5-1 and TRBJ2-7, with 13 bases that match TRBD2. CDR3 length: 15 residues. Germline V lookup: CDR1 SGHRS, CDR2 YFSETQ. The V segment lost 4 bases and the J segment 6 bases; nucleotides outside the gene matches: 7. DNA for the CDR3: TGCGCCAGCAGCCTAGGGACTAGCGGGATCACCGAGCAGTACTTC. This encodes CASSLGTSGITEQYF.

This clone showed up just a few times. J is TRBJ2-7 and V is TRBV2; 8 bases map to TRBD2. CDR3 length equals 15 residues. Germline trimming cut 6 bases from V and 2 bases from J; bases unmatched to any gene: 9. Germline lookup yields CDR1 SNHLY and CDR2 FYNNEI. The CDR3 bases are TGTGCCAGCAGCCCCGCGGGAGGAGGGCCCTACGAGCAGTACTTC. It codes for CASSPAGGGPYEQYF. The variable domain in full, completed from reference TRBV2 and TRBJ2-7, reads EPEVTQTPSHQVTQMGQEVILRCVPISNHLYFYWYRQILGQKVEFLVSFYNNEISEKSEIFDDQFSVERPDGSNFTLKIRSTKLEDSAMYFCASSPAGGGPYEQYFGPGTRLTVT.

The chain employs TRBV19 and TRBJ2-1; TRBD1 matches at 12 bases. Germline V lookup: CDR1 LNHDA, CDR2 SQIVND (reference sequence). Unmatched junction bases numbered 6, after V lost 4 bases and J lost 8 bases. The CDR3 covers 15 residues. DNA for the CDR3: TGTGCCAGTAGTACCCCCGGGACAGGGGGCTATGAGCAGTTCTTC. Translated: CASSTPGTGGYEQFF.

This clone turned up a few times. The J gene is TRBJ1-1, the V gene TRBV30; D may be TRBD1 (5 bases). Trimming shortened V by 6 bases and J by 5 bases, and 13 bases separated the two germline ends. Germline CDR1 and CDR2: GTSNPN and SVGIG (reference sequence). This CDR3 has 12 amino acids. This CDR3 reads CACGPGGTEAFF. CDR3 nucleotides: TGTGCCTGCGGGCCGGGGGGGACTGAAGCTTTCTTT.

CDR3 in DNA: TGTGCCAGCAGCCCGGGGACGGAGGGAATTGTGGAGACCCAGTACTTC. Protein sequence: CASSPGTEGIVETQYF. The V and J genes are TRBV5-8 and TRBJ2-5, with D possibly being TRBD2 (6 bases). This CDR3 is 16 amino acids long. With 4 bases removed from V and 5 bases from J, the gap between germline ends came to 21 bases. CDR1 and CDR2 (germline): SGHTS, YDEGEE.

The chain carries TRBV30 and TRBJ2-6; 8 bases are shared with TRBD1. Germline V gene lookup returns CDR1 GTSNPN and CDR2 SVGIG (reference sequence). With V trimmed by 8 bases and J by 14 bases, 14 bases remained unmatched. The CDR3 covers 13 residues. CDR3 amino acids: CAQTRDRPTILTF. CDR3 nucleotide sequence: TGTGCCCAGACACGGGACAGGCCCACTATCCTGACTTTC.

The chain uses TRBV27 and TRBJ1-1; TRBD1 is a possible D gene (5 bases). This CDR3 has 14 residues. Germline CDR1 is MNHEY and CDR2 is SMNVEV (reference sequence). V was clipped by 3 bases and J by 3 bases, with 11 bases between them. The CDR3 nucleotides are TGTGCCAGCAGTTTTCAGGGTGTTTACACTGAAGCTTTCTTT. Protein: CASSFQGVYTEAFF.

The gene calls are TRBV6-1 and TRBJ2-1; 7 bases match TRBD2. The germline CDR1 and CDR2 sequences are MNHNS and SASEGT. The CDR3 length is 13 residues. Trimming at V came to 2 bases and at J to 8 bases, leaving 3 bases not matched to a gene. The CDR3 DNA follows: TGTGCCAGCAGTGAAAGCGGGATTCATGAGCAGTTCTTC. This gives the protein CASSESGIHEQFF.

In its sample, this clone was seen once. V and J are TRBV9 and TRBJ2-1; 8 bases match TRBD2. Germline V gene lookup returns CDR1 SGDLS and CDR2 YYNGEE. The V and J ends lost 1 base and 5 bases, in that order; junction bases with no gene match: 5. The CDR3 extends over 15 amino acids. The DNA for the CDR3 is TGTGCCAGCAGCGTATCTAGCGGGCCAGACAATGAGCAGTTCTTC. Its protein is CASSVSSGPDNEQFF.

This clone was seen once. V and J are TRBV19 and TRBJ1-2, with no clear D. Looked up from germline, CDR1 is LNHDA and CDR2 is SQIVND (reference sequence). The CDR3 runs to 13 residues. The V gene lost 3 bases and the J gene lost 4 bases, with 9 bases spanning the gap. The CDR3 DNA sequence: TGTGCCAGTAGTATGCTAAAGCCCTATGGCTACACCTTC. Its protein is CASSMLKPYGYTF.

This clone was seen a few times. Its ends do not fully match the called genes, so a read error is possible. The chain joins TRBV5-4 to TRBJ1-1; a possible D gene is TRBD1 (6 bases). Germline V gene sequence: CDR1 SGHNT, CDR2 YYREEE (reference sequence). The CDR3 loop spans 14 amino acids. DNA for the CDR3: TGTGCCAGCAGTTTGGGGGGGCTGCAATCCGAAGCTTTCTTT. Encoded protein: CASSLGGLQSEAFF.

V gene TRBV19 combines with J gene TRBJ1-1; 8 positions match TRBD1. This CDR3 region has 16 residues. The V segment lost 5 bases and the J segment 10 bases; nucleotides outside the gene matches: 18. Germline V gene data show CDR1 as LNHDA and CDR2 as SQIVND (reference sequence). CDR3 region: CASSLSSDRVGWGAFF. The CDR3 region has the DNA TGTGCCAGTAGTCTTTCTTCGGACAGGGTAGGGTGGGGAGCTTTCTTT.

V usage is TRBV30 and J usage is TRBJ1-5, with a weak D call TRBD1 (5 bases). Trimming pared 3 bases from V and 0 bases from J, leaving 12 bases between. The CDR3 has 15 residues. Looked up from germline, CDR1 is GTSNPN and CDR2 is SVGIG (reference sequence). CDR3 protein: CAWSRGVDSNQPQHF. The CDR3 region has the DNA TGTGCCTGGAGCCGGGGGGTTGATAGCAATCAGCCCCAGCATTTT.

The rearrangement joins TRBV28 to TRBJ1-3, with 7 bases matching TRBD1. This CDR3 comprises 15 residues. Trimming removed 5 bases from V and 2 bases from J; junction bases left unmatched: 6. The germline CDR1 and CDR2 sequences are MDHEN and SYDVKM. CDR3 DNA sequence: TGTGCCAGCAGTATAGGACAGGCCCCTGGAAACACCATATATTTT. It codes for CASSIGQAPGNTIYF.

V usage is TRBV27 and J usage is TRBJ1-2; 7 bases agree with TRBD1. Trimming took 6 bases from V and 8 from J; bases not matched to a gene: 21. The CDR3 length is 17 residues. Germline V gene data show CDR1 as MNHEY and CDR2 as SMNVEV (reference sequence). CDR3 nucleotides: TGTGCCAGCAGCACCTTTATAAGGAACAGGGGCAGGGAGGGCTACACCTTC. Its protein is CASSTFIRNRGREGYTF.

Here the CDR3 reads CASSLREYNEQFF. The CDR3 coding sequence is TGCGCCAGCAGCTTGCGGGAATACAATGAGCAGTTCTTC. This sequence joins TRBV5-1 and TRBJ2-1; weak D call: TRBD2 (5 bases). The CDR3 length is 13 residues. The germline V and J ends were trimmed by 1 base and 4 bases, with 6 bases remaining between them. Per the germline V gene, CDR1 is SGHRS and CDR2 is YFSETQ. Using reference TRBV5-1 and TRBJ2-1 for the parts outside the CDR3, the full variable domain is KAGVTQTPRYLIKTRGQQVTLSCSPISGHRSVSWYQQTPGQGLQFLFEYFSETQRNKGNFPGRFSGRQFSNSRSEMNVSTLELGDSALYLCASSLREYNEQFFGPGTRLTVL.

The chain recombines TRBV5-1 with TRBJ2-3, with D unclear. With 0 bases removed from V and 6 bases from J, the gap between germline ends came to 2 bases. Germline values: CDR1 SGHRS, CDR2 YFSETQ. This CDR3 comprises 11 residues. DNA of the CDR3: TGCGCCAGCAGCTTGGCGGATACGCAGTATTTT. Amino acid sequence: CASSLADTQYF.

The chain joins TRBV13 to TRBJ2-1, with TRBD2 matching over 8 bases. Per germline, CDR1 PRHDT and CDR2 FYEKMQ (reference sequence). Trimming cost V 6 bases and J 2 bases; bases outside gene matches: 6. The length of the CDR3 is 15 residues. In DNA, the CDR3 is TGTGCCAGCAGATCAAGCGGGAGTCCCTACAATGAGCAGTTCTTC. Translating it yields CASRSSGSPYNEQFF.

V usage is TRBV5-8 and J usage is TRBJ2-6; a weak D match, TRBD2 (6 bases). Trimming shortened V by 1 base and J by 0 bases, and 8 bases separated the two germline ends. This CDR3 is built from 16 residues. Per the germline V gene, CDR1 is SGHTS and CDR2 is YDEGEE. The CDR3 loop is CASSLRGNSGANVLTF. The CDR3 DNA reads as TGTGCCAGCAGCTTGCGGGGGAACTCTGGGGCCAACGTCCTGACTTTC.

The chain has TRBV9 and TRBJ1-2, with D maybe TRBD1 (5 bases). CDR3 length: 16 amino acids. V was clipped by 0 bases and J by 0 bases, with 12 bases between them. CDR1 is SGDLS, CDR2 YYNGEE, per germline. The CDR3 DNA follows: TGTGCCAGCAGCGTAGCCTGGGCAGGGTCTAACTATGGCTACACCTTC. The encoded protein is CASSVAWAGSNYGYTF. The full variable domain, rest sourced from reference TRBV9 and TRBJ1-2, is DSGVTQTPKHLITATGQRVTLRCSPRSGDLSVYWYQQSLDQGLQFLIQYYNGEERAKGNILERFSAQQFPDLHSELNLSSLELGDSALYFCASSVAWAGSNYGYTFGSGTRLTVV.

This clone was observed a single time. The CDR3 is CASSLTGTGVFENIQYF. The DNA of the CDR3 is TGTGCCAGCAGCTTAACCGGGACAGGGGTGTTCGAAAACATTCAGTACTTC. The V gene is TRBV7-9, the J gene TRBJ2-4; 10 bases are a match to TRBD1. Trimming at V came to 2 bases and at J to 5 bases, leaving 9 bases not matched to a gene. CDR1 and CDR2 (germline): SEHNR, FQNEAQ (reference sequence). CDR3 length: 17 residues.